This T cell receptor (beta chain) was identified during a study of T cells in Graves' hyperthyroidism and ophthalmopathy (dated by TCRdb to between 2018 and 2021). For the study in its entirety: Peripheral blood was collected at initial diagnosis, before any treatment. To identify distinguishing TCR V-J signatures, a discovery cohort of 100 or so patients was used, comprising approximately 40 with Graves' ophthalmopathy and some 60 with stable Graves' hyperthyroidism. An independent validation cohort of fewer than 20 hyperthyroidism patients and 15 or so patients who later progressed to ophthalmopathy tested prospective prediction of ophthalmopathy. The roughly 90 discovery patients were divided at random into training and test sets in a 7:3 ratio. Thyroid tissue and blood T-cell repertoires from roughly six Graves' hyperthyroidism patients were also compared in the study. Once sampling was done, hyperthyroidism patients were given methimazole at a starting dose of 30 mg daily, whereas ophthalmopathy patients were given high-dose intravenous methylprednisolone. The paper reports TCR Vbeta CDR3 sequencing of about 140 peripheral blood samples: approximately 41 ophthalmopathy, 70 to 85 hyperthyroidism and about 17 progressor patients. Summary of the overall study and its limitations: Blood samples also contained most of the expanded thyroid clonotypes (frequency above 0.001), which suggests that blood repertoires may reflect thyroid immune responses. No statistical method was used to fix the sample size in advance, and group allocation was not hidden from the investigators. A model built on a 13 V-J signature distinguished ophthalmopathy from stable hyperthyroidism, reaching 85% to 90% sensitivity and about 81% specificity in cross-validation and 80%/75% in testing. During validation, the model predicted progression to ophthalmopathy a median of roughly 7.1 months ahead of onset, with approximately 71% sensitivity and 72% to 80% specificity.

The TCR beta CDR3 regions were amplified from RNA transcripts. The TCR CDR3 was subjected to a first round of RT-PCR using the HTBI primer set and the Qiagen OneStep RT-PCR kit. Libraries were constructed in a second round of multiplex PCR, after which size selection and purification were performed. Sequencing of the libraries was done on an Illumina HiSeq2000 using paired-end 100 bp reads. The paper's processing steps were these. SOAPnuke was used to process the raw data, removing reads that contained adapters or uncalled bases, had a mean Phred below 15, or lacked an exact match to the constant primer or identifier. High-quality paired reads were merged using COPE v1.2.5, and each unique nucleotide sequence was defined as a clonotype. Clonotypes were aligned to IMGT TRBV, TRBD and TRBJ reference segments using MiTCR v1.1. The analysis was restricted to V-J combinations with a frequency above 0.0001, which together covered roughly 99% of the repertoires. The TCS score was defined as F50 (clonal expansion) divided by E x V (chaos), with BLOSUM62-based TCRdist calculated between CDR3 peptides within each V-J. Welch's t-statistics and random forest reduced approximately 520 V-J features to roughly 13, which were used in a naive Bayes classifier (R e1071). Through fastp at Q25 and MiXCR, TCRdb rebuilt clones from the public reads, retaining in-frame beta chains. Every CDR3 protein is listed once, alongside the most common genes and DNA of its rows. In this record, the V and J calls reflect TCRdb's handling and not the investigators' own analysis. This sample is represented by some 510,000 distinct CDR3 sequences; around 21% of them were singletons. In total, the top ten clones hold around 27% of the sample.

Stable Graves' hyperthyroidism was defined as the absence of progression to ophthalmopathy over 18 months of follow-up. Hyperthyroidism patients were aged 18 to 65 years and newly diagnosed, with disease duration of less than 2 months. Patients with uncontrolled infections, other autoimmune diseases, pregnancy or lactation were excluded. Diagnoses were based on clinical symptoms, serum thyroxine and TRAb, thyroid ultrasound and orbital computed tomography. PBMCs were isolated from roughly 10 ml of fresh peripheral blood by Ficoll-Paque density gradient centrifugation. Total RNA was extracted using Trizol reagent, and RNA quality was assessed on an Agilent 2100 Bioanalyzer. This clonotype was seen repeatedly, ten times or more. No cognate antigen has been identified for it. It may be a read error: a sequence one base away is much more abundant. The receptor's source is a man younger than 35 with Graves' hyperthyroidism. Sequencing used blood.

The nucleotide sequence is given as TGTGCCGGCAGTGGGACAGGGAACCAGCCCCAGCATTTT. This sequence encodes CAGSGTGNQPQHF. The sequence joins TRBV27 to TRBJ1-5; the central 9 bases match TRBD1. Based on the germline V gene (reference sequence), the CDR1 and CDR2 sequences are MNHEY and SMNVEV. The CDR3 spans 13 residues, from the cysteine through the phenylalanine. Kept here is only the CDR3 DNA, which spans 39 bases and is read in frame from base 1.